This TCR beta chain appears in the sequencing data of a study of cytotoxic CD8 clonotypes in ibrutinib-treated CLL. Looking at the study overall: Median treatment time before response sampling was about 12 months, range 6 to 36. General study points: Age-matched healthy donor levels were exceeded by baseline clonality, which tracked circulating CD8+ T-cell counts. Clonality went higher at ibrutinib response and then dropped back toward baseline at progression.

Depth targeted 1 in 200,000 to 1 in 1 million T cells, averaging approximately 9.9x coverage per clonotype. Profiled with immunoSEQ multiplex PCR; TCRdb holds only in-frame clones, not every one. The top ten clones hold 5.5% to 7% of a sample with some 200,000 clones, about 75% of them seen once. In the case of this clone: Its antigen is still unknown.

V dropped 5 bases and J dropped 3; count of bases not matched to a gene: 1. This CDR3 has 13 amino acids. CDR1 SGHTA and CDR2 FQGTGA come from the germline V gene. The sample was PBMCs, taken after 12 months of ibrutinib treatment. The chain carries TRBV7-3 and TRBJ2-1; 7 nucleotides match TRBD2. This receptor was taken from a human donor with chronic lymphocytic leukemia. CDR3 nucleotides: TGTGCCAGCAGCCTAGCGGACTACAATGAGCAGTTCTTC. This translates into CASSLADYNEQFF.